These T cell receptor beta chains were read from a single sample in a study of T-cell reconstitution after alpha-beta-depleted transplantation in children. A single record per CDR3 protein comes from TCRdb applying MiXCR to the PCR reads. The table has about 580,000 distinct CDR3 sequences, 25% to 30% seen once. The source material was PBMCs, sampled before TCRalphabeta/CD19-depleted stem cell transplant. All receptors derive from a boy under two years old with Wiskott-Aldrich syndrome, due to receive a stem cell transplant. Each CDR3 is given without its conserved first and last residue. The order of the fields is V gene, clone size, CDR3 protein. The size of a clone is reported for some rows only, either as once, few or many, or as a class for expanded clones.

>TRBV5-1|few
ASSLARGGTYNEQF
>TRBV11-1|once
ASSLYGGSRQYNEQF
>TRBV10-3|few
AISEDNEQF
>TRBV7-9|few
ASSFSWTSGNEQY
>TRBV24-1|.
ATSDSMGAGETQY
>TRBV30|.
AWSVRGEQF
>TRBV6-2/TRBV6-3|.
ASSYVLALAKNIQY
>TRBV7-9|few
ASSLEVTRYNEQF
>TRBV5-1|.
ASSPEGRQGRDTEAF
>TRBV10-2|.
ASRKGSGANVLT
>TRBV27|.
ASTGQGGNIQY
>TRBV24-1|.
ATSDIGTGGNNEQF
>TRBV10-3|.
AISERQKSSYNEQF
>TRBV5-1|many
ASSFRDTYNEQF
>TRBV11-1|few
ASSLTGGLAGFSYEQY
>TRBV4-2|.
ASSQVNPLDAEAF
>TRBV5-1|.
ASSLARPANTEAF
>TRBV7-6|.
ASSYRTGTGNSPLH
>TRBV5-1|.
ASTMAGVEIEETQY
>TRBV7-9|.
ASSPTGPENEKLF
>TRBV29-1|.
SVEITSSTDTQY
>TRBV15|.
ATSRDLPPFETKREQY
>TRBV5-1|.
ASSGGQVANSPLH
>TRBV6-2/TRBV6-3|.
ASSYDRDRGPEY
>TRBV6-5|few
ASSSVTSGRITSTDTQY
>TRBV7-2|many
ASSFGAGWDTQY
>TRBV10-2|.
ASSAGSLPYGYT
>TRBV27|.
ASSLRPPGLTPGELF
>TRBV29-1|.
SVFRGSIQETQY
>TRBV6-1|few
ASSSLSGTGYNEQF
>TRBV2|.
ASRSLRGDETQY
>TRBV10-3|few
AISESGLAYNEQF
>TRBV30|.
AWSANSGRALSTDTQY
>TRBV29-1|few
SVEQGGETQY
>TRBV5-1|few
ASSLSRPETQY
>TRBV12-3/TRBV12-4|few
ASSRRQASTNEKLF
>TRBV12-3/TRBV12-4|.
ASSRTSGRAGTQY
>TRBV6-1|few
ASGPGGDIQY
>TRBV29-1|few
SVVTLAVYNEQF
>TRBV5-1|many
ASSLEGGPDTQY
>TRBV20-1|few
SAASPATQY
>TRBV24-1|.
ATSDPTSNTETQY
>TRBV20-1|.
SAVGQGRNTQY
>TRBV21-1|few
ASCRGDSETQY
>TRBV7-2|few
ASSLATGYTDTQY
>TRBV7-9|few
ASSSPPEQETQY
>TRBV12-3/TRBV12-4|.
ASRTGPGGFDEQY
>TRBV2|.
ASSEWSGIGINEQF
>TRBV7-6|few
ASQPATNEKLF
>TRBV10-3|few
AISLRFGTSGSVGQETQY
>TRBV6-1|few
ASLPGANSPLH
>TRBV4-1|few
ASSQDPGQGALYGYT
>TRBV7-9|.
ASSPATSGITEQY
>TRBV5-1|few
ASSSGTTSSYEQY
>TRBV7-2|.
ASKTGRSSGNTIY
>TRBV12-3/TRBV12-4|.
ASSSTTETQY